This passage covers 32 T cell receptor beta chains from one sample sequenced in a study of early T cells in non-severe SARS-CoV-2 infection. Via MiXCR, TCRdb re-called the 5' RACE reads, giving one row per CDR3 protein. The sample comprises 81,000 or so distinct CDR3 sequences, roughly 12% of which are singletons, and around 3.7% rests with the top ten. The sequencing input was whole blood. These receptors were obtained from an adult who was a healthcare worker with PCR-confirmed SARS-CoV-2 infection or an uninfected control (not recorded which).

This clonotype appeared many times. The gene calls are TRBV6-4 and TRBJ2-7, with 11 bases identical to TRBD1. The J segment lost 4 bases and the V segment lost 3 bases, leaving 5 bases of the junction unmatched. The CDR3 is made up of 15 amino acids. Germline CDR1 MRHNA, CDR2 SNTAGT. Here the CDR3 reads CASSEYGTGGYEQYF. CDR3 DNA sequence: TGTGCCAGCAGTGAGTACGGGACAGGGGGTTACGAGCAGTACTTC.

This clonotype was detected many times. The chain recombines TRBV16 with TRBJ2-1; maybe TRBD2 (6 bases). Germline V gene data show CDR1 as KGHSY and CDR2 as FQNENV. V dropped 4 bases and J dropped 10 bases, with 17 bases sitting between them. The CDR3 is 14 amino acids. The CDR3 loop reads CASSRASGLAEQFF. The CDR3 nucleotides are TGTGCCAGCAGCCGAGCCTCTGGGCTAGCGGAGCAGTTCTTC. The variable domain in full, completed from reference TRBV16 and TRBJ2-1, reads GEEVAQTPKHLVRGEGQKAKLYCAPIKGHSYVFWYQQVLKNEFKFLISFQNENVFDETGMPKERFSAKCLPNSPCSLEIQATKLEDSAVYFCASSRASGLAEQFFGPGTRLTVL.

This clonotype was counted a few times. The J gene is TRBJ2-6, the V gene TRBV9, with D perhaps matching TRBD1 or TRBD2 (5 bases each). Trimming took off 0 bases at V and 0 bases at J, with 7 bases between the two ends. Germline loops: CDR1 SGDLS, CDR2 YYNGEE. This CDR3 spans 16 amino acids. CDR3 nucleotides: TGTGCCAGCAGCGTAGAGGGGAGCTCTGGGGCCAACGTCCTGACTTTC. This sequence encodes CASSVEGSSGANVLTF.

This clonotype appeared a few times. The chain is built from TRBV29-1 and TRBJ2-3; D possibly corresponds to TRBD2 (6 bases). The CDR3 is made up of 13 amino acids. Germline CDR1 and CDR2: SQVTM and ANQGSEA. V was pared by 4 bases and J by 2 bases, with 10 bases between. This chain's CDR3 is CSVAAGSTDTQYF. CDR3 bases: TGCAGCGTTGCGGCGGGATCCACAGATACGCAGTATTTT.

The chain carries TRBV7-7 and TRBJ2-6; D is ambiguous. The ends were cut back, 5 bases at V and 0 bases at J, with 11 bases in the middle. The CDR3 contains 16 residues. CDR1 and CDR2 (germline): SSHAT, FNYEAQ (reference sequence). The CDR3 spells CASSETANSGANVLTF. CDR3 sequence (DNA): TGTGCCAGCAGCGAGACCGCGAACTCTGGGGCCAACGTCCTGACTTTC.

CDR3 bases: TGTGCCAGCAGTCCCCGGGGGGCCACGCAAGAGACCCAGTACTTC. Its protein is CASSPRGATQETQYF. The chain carries TRBV28 and TRBJ2-5; the D gene is possibly TRBD2 (7 bases). V lost 5 bases to trimming and J lost 2 bases, with 15 bases between them. Germline CDR1 is MDHEN and CDR2 is SYDVKM. This CDR3 is 15 amino acids long.

The chain has TRBV28 and TRBJ2-2; D not resolved. CDR1 and CDR2 (germline): MDHEN, SYDVKM. The CDR3 sequence is 13 residues long. The ends were cut back, 2 bases at V and 6 bases at J, with 7 bases in the middle. CDR3 in amino acids: CASSLPPPGELFF. CDR3 DNA: TGTGCCAGCAGTTTACCCCCCCCCGGGGAGCTGTTTTTT.

The CDR3 DNA sequence: TGTGCCAGCAGCTTAGGGATGGGGGCCAACACTGAAGCTTTCTTT. Amino acid sequence: CASSLGMGANTEAFF. The chain uses TRBV11-2 and TRBJ1-1; possible D gene TRBD1, 6 bases. In germline, CDR1 is SGHAT, CDR2 FQNNGV. The V end was cut by 1 base, the J end by 2 bases, with 11 bases between. This CDR3 is 15 amino acids long.

The chain couples TRBV20-1 to TRBJ2-3, with D unresolved. Germline assignment: CDR1 DFQATT and CDR2 SNEGSKA (reference sequence). The CDR3 covers 13 residues. Trimming shortened V by 4 bases and J by 1 base, and 9 bases separated the two germline ends. CDR3 amino acids: CSAKPWGTDTQYF. CDR3 nucleotides: TGCAGTGCTAAGCCCTGGGGCACAGATACGCAGTATTTT.

CDR3 residues: CASRTSRSTDTQYF. The CDR3 DNA is TGTGCCAGCAGGACCAGCCGAAGCACAGATACGCAGTATTTT. This sequence joins TRBV6-5 and TRBJ2-3, with D unclear. Germline CDR1 MNHEY, CDR2 SVGAGI. The CDR3 extends over 14 amino acids. V lost 6 bases and J lost 0, with 10 bases in between.

The table lists this clonotype with many counts. The chain links TRBV7-8 to TRBJ1-5; D is ambiguous. Germline assignment: CDR1 SGHVS and CDR2 FQNEAQ. The CDR3 has 13 residues. V lost 2 bases to trimming and J lost 4 bases, with 6 bases between them. The CDR3 DNA follows: TGTGCCAGCAGCTTATGGGGAAATCAGCCCCAGCATTTT. The encoded protein is CASSLWGNQPQHF.

The chain combines TRBV3-1 with TRBJ2-5; TRBD2 is a possible D gene (6 bases). This CDR3 spans 14 amino acids. Trimming shortened V by 3 bases and J by 2 bases, and 10 bases separated the two germline ends. The germline CDR1 and CDR2 sequences are LGHDT and YNNKEL (reference sequence). The CDR3 protein is CASSHPGGQETQYF. As DNA, the CDR3 is TGTGCCAGCAGCCACCCCGGGGGACAAGAGACCCAGTACTTC.

This clonotype was seen at least ten times. The V and J genes are TRBV3-1 and TRBJ2-2, with D uncertain. The length of the CDR3 is 14 residues. CDR1 and CDR2 (germline): LGHDT, YNNKEL (reference sequence). Deletions cut 4 bases from V and 6 bases from J, with 12 bases between. CDR3: CASSPPLRAGELFF. The CDR3 region has the DNA TGTGCCAGCAGCCCTCCCCTTAGGGCCGGGGAGCTGTTTTTT.

This clonotype was found many times. The gene calls are TRBV6-6 and TRBJ1-1; 10 bases map to TRBD1. This CDR3 is 14 amino acids long. J was trimmed by 5 bases and V by 4 bases; bases with no gene match: 4. Germline CDR1 is MNHNY and CDR2 is SVGAGI (reference sequence). In nucleotides, the CDR3 is TGTGCCAGCAGTTCGACAGGGGGCTGGACTGAAGCTTTCTTT. This codes for CASSSTGGWTEAFF.

Sample share makes this clonotype medium-sized. This chain joins TRBV7-9 and TRBJ2-5, with D possibly matching TRBD2 (5 bases). Between the trimmed V and J ends, which lost 0 bases and 13 bases, there was a span of 18 bases. CDR1 SEHNR and CDR2 FQNEAQ come from the germline V gene (reference sequence). The CDR3 has 14 residues. CDR3 nucleotide sequence: TGTGCCAGCAGCTTAGCGAGTACTGGAGCTAGCCCGTACTTC. It specifies CASSLASTGASPYF.

J is TRBJ1-3 and V is TRBV7-2; no reliable D call. CDR1 and CDR2 (germline): SGHTA, FQGNSA. There are 15 residues in the CDR3. V was cut by 1 base and J by 4 bases, with 11 bases left in between. CDR3 protein: CASSLGTPRGNTIYF. The CDR3 DNA reads TGTGCCAGCAGCTTAGGGACCCCCCGAGGAAACACCATATATTTT.

This chain connects TRBV3-1 to TRBJ2-1; 11 nucleotides match TRBD2. V lost 5 bases to trimming and J lost 4 bases; unmatched junction nucleotides: 10. The CDR3 totals 17 residues. From germline, CDR1 is LGHDT and CDR2 YNNKEL (reference sequence). CDR3 DNA: TGTGCCAGCAGCTCGCAGGGGACTAGCGGACCGTACAATGAGCAGTTCTTC. Amino acids: CASSSQGTSGPYNEQFF.

The sample holds one count of this clonotype. V gene TRBV5-1 combines with J gene TRBJ2-1; D unclear. Germline-derived CDR1 and CDR2 are SGHRS and YFSETQ. The CDR3 covers 15 residues. V lost 0 bases and J 3 bases, leaving 10 bases between the germline ends. The CDR3 loop is CASSLAVSNYNEQFF. CDR3 bases: TGCGCCAGCAGCTTGGCGGTCTCTAACTACAATGAGCAGTTCTTC.

This clonotype was observed many times. The chain couples TRBV7-8 to TRBJ2-4; 8 bases line up with TRBD1. The CDR3 extends over 17 amino acids. The junction had 17 bases not matched to a gene; V was cut back by 5 bases and J by 8 bases. The V gene's germline CDR1 is SGHVS and CDR2 FQNEAQ. CDR3: CASSAEGAGGIADIQYF. In DNA, the CDR3 is TGTGCCAGCAGCGCAGAGGGGGCAGGGGGCATTGCAGACATTCAGTACTTC.

This clonotype was observed a few times. This rearrangement joins TRBV5-6 to TRBJ1-5, with 7 bases matching TRBD1. The CDR3 is 13 residues long. Germline CDR1 is SGHDT and CDR2 is YYEEEE. V lost 2 bases and J lost 9; bases outside the gene matches: 5. The CDR3 sequence: CASSFRGTRPQHF. The CDR3 DNA reads TGTGCCAGCAGCTTCAGGGGGACGCGGCCCCAGCATTTT.

A few counts support this clonotype. This rearrangement joins TRBV3-1 to TRBJ2-1; weak D call: TRBD1 (6 bases). From germline, CDR1 is LGHDT and CDR2 YNNKEL (reference sequence). Trimming took off 3 bases at V and 7 bases at J, with 16 bases between the two ends. This CDR3 has 15 residues. The CDR3 bases are TGTGCCAGCAGCCAGCGTAGGACAGCCACGAATGAGCAGTTCTTC. Encoded protein: CASSQRRTATNEQFF.

Ten or more counts support this clonotype. DNA of the CDR3: TGTGCCAGCAGCCCGGTGGATACGCAGTATTTT. Translated: CASSPVDTQYF. V is TRBV7-9 and J is TRBJ2-3; unclear D gene. The length of the CDR3 is 11 residues. CDR1 and CDR2 (germline): SEHNR, FQNEAQ (reference sequence). The V gene lost 5 bases and the J gene lost 6 bases, with 6 bases spanning the gap.

The CDR3 is CASSLRTRLDTQYF. Here the CDR3 DNA reads TGTGCCAGCAGTTTACGGACCCGATTAGATACGCAGTATTTT. V usage is TRBV28 and J usage is TRBJ2-3, with unresolved D. This CDR3 spans 14 amino acids. Trimming removed 2 bases at V and 5 bases at J, with 11 bases between. Looked up from germline, CDR1 is MDHEN and CDR2 is SYDVKM.

This clonotype was seen a handful of times. CDR3 in amino acids: CASSRGFITDTQYF. CDR3 bases: TGTGCCAGCAGTCGGGGATTTATCACAGATACGCAGTATTTT. This rearrangement joins TRBV12-3 or TRBV12-4 to TRBJ2-3; maybe TRBD2 (5 bases). With 5 bases removed from V and 2 bases from J, the gap between germline ends came to 11 bases. The CDR3 has 14 amino acids.

The table lists this clonotype with many counts. The chain uses TRBV28 and TRBJ1-6, with D possibly matching TRBD1 (6 bases). Germline V gene data show CDR1 as MDHEN and CDR2 as SYDVKM. Trimming pared 4 bases from V and 9 bases from J, leaving 19 bases between. The CDR3 runs 16 residues. The CDR3 nucleotides read TGTGCCAGCAGTTCACCGGGCAGGGGATGGGGTTCACCCCTCCACTTT. Translated, it gives CASSSPGRGWGSPLHF.

This clonotype appeared a few times. The chain combines TRBV27 with TRBJ2-3, with D perhaps matching TRBD1 (6 bases). V dropped 6 bases and J dropped 3 bases, with 13 bases sitting between them. CDR1 and CDR2 (germline): MNHEY, SMNVEV (reference sequence). The CDR3 consists of 14 residues. The CDR3 sequence is CASRPTGGTDTQYF. The CDR3 nucleotides are TGTGCCAGCAGACCGACAGGTGGGACAGATACGCAGTATTTT.

This clonotype was detected ten times or more. J is TRBJ2-2 and V is TRBV2, with 7 positions matching TRBD2. The germline CDR1 and CDR2 sequences are SNHLY and FYNNEI. J lost 1 base, V lost 7 bases, and 6 bases had no gene match. The CDR3 has 15 residues. CDR3 region: CASTWTRGNTGELFF. CDR3 coding DNA: TGTGCCAGCACCTGGACTAGGGGGAACACCGGGGAGCTGTTTTTT.

The chain couples TRBV11-2 to TRBJ1-1, with unresolved D. Trimming took 6 bases from V and 5 from J, leaving 16 bases between them. CDR1 and CDR2 (germline): SGHAT, FQNNGV. CDR3 length: 14 residues. CDR3 sequence: CASRGTTRRTEAFF. In DNA, the CDR3 is TGTGCCAGCAGGGGAACCACTCGGCGAACTGAAGCTTTCTTT.

This clonotype came up a few times. The V call is TRBV28, the J call TRBJ2-1; D is unclear. The V and J ends lost 6 bases and 5 bases respectively, with 8 bases between them. In germline, CDR1 is MDHEN, CDR2 SYDVKM. The CDR3 runs to 12 residues. CDR3 region: CASRYSNNEQFF. In nucleotides, the CDR3 is TGTGCCAGCAGGTACAGTAACAATGAGCAGTTCTTC.

This clonotype turned up a few times. The V gene is TRBV28, the J gene TRBJ2-5; D is perhaps TRBD1 (6 bases). Deletions cut 9 bases from V and 0 bases from J, with 17 bases between. Germline V gene lookup returns CDR1 MDHEN and CDR2 SYDVKM. CDR3 length: 15 amino acids. Here the CDR3 reads CASCPLQGNQETQYF. In nucleotides, the CDR3 is TGTGCCAGTTGCCCCCTACAGGGTAACCAAGAGACCCAGTACTTC. Looking up the rest from reference TRBV28 and TRBJ2-5 gives the full variable domain: DVKVTQSSRYLVKRTGEKVFLECVQDMDHENMFWYRQDPGLGLRLIYFSYDVKMKEKGDIPEGYSVSREKKERFSLILESASTNQTSMYLCASCPLQGNQETQYFGPGTRLLVL.

The CDR3 region has the DNA TGTGCCATCAGTGAACCGGGACAGGGTAACTCCTACGAGCAGTACTTC. Translating it yields CAISEPGQGNSYEQYF. The V gene is TRBV10-3, the J gene TRBJ2-7, with TRBD1 matching over 9 bases. After removal of 3 bases from V and 0 bases from J, the junction contained 6 bases not matched to a gene. The CDR3 spans 16 residues. Germline CDR1 ENHRY, CDR2 SYGVKD.

In its sample, this clonotype was seen many times. The rearrangement uses TRBV28 and TRBJ2-3; no clear D. This CDR3 contains 11 residues. CDR1 and CDR2 from the germline V gene are MDHEN and SYDVKM. Trimming stripped 3 bases from V and 6 bases from J, with 4 bases between. The CDR3 reads CASSFSDTQYF. CDR3 DNA: TGTGCCAGCAGTTTCTCGGATACGCAGTATTTT.